These 11 T cell receptor beta chains came from one sample sequenced in a study of tumor-infiltrating lymphocytes in primary liver carcinoma. TCR beta cDNA was made from 500 ng total RNA with a constant-region primer. Three nested multiplex PCR rounds of slightly modified ARM-PCR generated TCR beta libraries. Researchers ran the first two PCR rounds for 10 cycles each with TRBV1-TRBV30 forward primers and a C-beta reverse primer. Using its own MiXCR run on the multiplex PCR reads, TCRdb lists one record per CDR3 protein. Here the sample spans around 210,000 distinct CDR3 sequences, 65% being singletons. The researchers obtained blood RNA from unsorted whole blood and also extracted germline DNA. The sample comprised peripheral blood. These receptors were obtained from a woman aged 55-75 years with primary liver carcinoma and hepatitis B virus infection.

To note about this clonotype: Just one base apart from a much larger clone, this may be a read error. V is TRBV28 and J is TRBJ1-6; D gene uncertain. The CDR3 length is 13 residues. Germline CDR1 is MDHEN and CDR2 is SYDVKM. The CDR3 nucleotides are TGTGCCGGCAGACCGACTCATGGTTCACCCCTCCACTTT. Amino acid sequence: CAGRPTHGSPLHF.

As concerns this clonotype: A single base separates this from a much larger clone, so it may be a read error. The CDR3 carries no conserved terminal phenylalanine or tryptophan, so it likely arises from a read error. The chain employs TRBV5-4 and TRBJ2-4, with TRBD1 as a possible D gene (9 bases). The CDR3 totals 16 residues. V lost 3 bases, J lost 5 bases, and 18 bases lay in between. Germline CDR1 SGHNT, CDR2 YYREEE (reference sequence). As DNA, the CDR3 is TGTGCCAGCAGCTCGGGGGGGACAGGGATTGAAAACATTCAGTACTTA. Protein product: CASSSGGTGIENIQYL.

With regard to this clonotype: A much larger clone is a single base away; this may be a read error. Since no conserved phenylalanine or tryptophan closes the CDR3, a read error is the likely cause. The chain uses TRBV12-3 or TRBV12-4 and TRBJ1-2, with 8 bases identical to TRBD1. CDR3 length: 16 amino acids. Trimming took 3 bases from V and 3 from J; bases not matched to a gene: 9. The CDR3 sequence is CASSLGSGGAYYGYTL. CDR3 sequence (DNA): TGTGCCAGCAGTTTGGGTTCAGGGGGCGCCTACTATGGCTACACCCTC.

This clonotype was picked up a small number of times. The chain recombines TRBV6-1 with TRBJ2-1; perhaps TRBD1 as D (6 bases). In germline, CDR1 is MNHNS, CDR2 SASEGT. V lost 2 bases, J lost 10 bases, and 15 bases lay in between. This CDR3 is built from 14 residues. CDR3 coding DNA: TGTGCCAGCAGTGAAATTGGGGACACCCGGGAGCAGTTCTTC. Its translation: CASSEIGDTREQFF.

The chain uses TRBV7-8 and TRBJ1-3; no definite D call. V gave up 5 bases and J gave up 0 bases, with 17 bases separating them. The germline gives CDR1 SGHVS, CDR2 FQNEAQ. The CDR3 is 17 residues long. CDR3 DNA sequence: TGTGCCAGCAGCCCCACCCTTTCTGGTGGCTCTGGAAACACCATATATTTT. Protein sequence: CASSPTLSGGSGNTIYF.

This chain joins TRBV7-3 and TRBJ2-3; 11 nucleotides line up with TRBD2. Germline loops: CDR1 SGHTA, CDR2 FQGTGA. V shed 4 bases, J shed 4 bases, and the junction held 1 base outside the gene matches. This CDR3 has 14 amino acids. CDR3 nucleotides: TGTGCCAGCAGCTGGACTAGCGGGTCAGATACGCAGTATTTT. It codes for CASSWTSGSDTQYF.

Notes on this clonotype: One base away lies a much larger clone, so this may be a sequencing read error. The chain has TRBV4-2 and TRBJ2-4; D is ambiguous. This CDR3 spans 13 amino acids. Germline V gives CDR1 LGHNA, CDR2 YNFKEQ. The CDR3 DNA is TGTGCCAGCAGCCAAGAGGGTAAAAACATTCAGCACTTC. This encodes CASSQEGKNIQHF.

This clonotype was observed at least ten times. The CDR3 loop is CASSLGRVNEQFF. The CDR3 region has the DNA TGTGCCAGCAGCTTAGGGCGCGTAAATGAGCAGTTCTTC. The rearrangement uses TRBV7-8 and TRBJ2-1; D is ambiguous. Germline V CDR1 and CDR2: SGHVS, FQNEAQ. V lost 1 base and J 7 bases, leaving 8 bases between the germline ends. There are 13 residues in the CDR3.

Notes on this clonotype: Since no conserved phenylalanine or tryptophan closes the CDR3, a read error is the likely cause. The chain couples TRBV11-2 to TRBJ2-3; maybe TRBD1 (6 bases). CDR3 length: 14 amino acids. Germline V gene data show CDR1 as SGHAT and CDR2 as FQNNGV. CDR3: CASRLSQGADTQYL. The CDR3, as DNA: TGCGCCAGCAGGCTATCACAGGGAGCTGATACGCAGTATCTT.

This clonotype was recorded once. J is TRBJ2-1 and V is TRBV11-1; maybe TRBD2 (6 bases). V shed 5 bases and J shed 7 bases, with 9 bases lying between them. The CDR3 contains 12 residues. Germline loops: CDR1 SGHAT, CDR2 FQDESV (reference sequence). This CDR3 is CASSHAGNEQFF. Written as DNA, the CDR3 is TGTGCCAGCAGCCATGCGGGAAATGAGCAGTTCTTC. The entire variable domain, with the rest obtained from reference TRBV11-1 and TRBJ2-1, is as follows: EAEVAQSPRYKITEKSQAVAFWCDPISGHATLYWYRQILGQGPELLVQFQDESVVDDSQLPKDRFSAERLKGVDSTLKIQPAELGDSAMYLCASSHAGNEQFFGPGTRLTVL.

To note about this clonotype: Germline and junction disagree at one end, which may indicate a read error. DNA for the CDR3: TGTGCCAGCAGGGAAGGTACCGCGAACAATGAGCAGTTCTTC. It yields the protein CASREGTANNEQFF. The chain couples TRBV2 to TRBJ2-1, with D unresolved. CDR1 is SNHLY, CDR2 FYNNEI, per germline. CDR3 length: 14 residues.